This TCR beta chain was sequenced during a study of T cell changes during pregnancy in multiple sclerosis. Only in-frame clones appear in the TCRdb table, and some are missing; sequencing was by immunoSEQ multiplex PCR. The sample lists around 40,000 clones, more than 85% occurring once. The CDR3 is 15 residues long. V was shortened by 1 base and J by 2 bases, with 11 bases between the two germline ends. Germline V CDR1 and CDR2: SGHRS, YFSETQ. This clone showed up just once. This receptor was obtained from a female donor with multiple sclerosis, enrolled in a pregnancy study. The starting material was CD4+ T cells from peripheral blood mononuclear cells, obtained in the second trimester of pregnancy. This chain connects TRBV5-1 to TRBJ2-3, with a weak D call TRBD2 (5 bases). The CDR3 is CASSLNPGDTDTQYF. CDR3 bases: TGCGCCAGCAGCTTGAATCCCGGGGACACAGATACGCAGTATTTT.